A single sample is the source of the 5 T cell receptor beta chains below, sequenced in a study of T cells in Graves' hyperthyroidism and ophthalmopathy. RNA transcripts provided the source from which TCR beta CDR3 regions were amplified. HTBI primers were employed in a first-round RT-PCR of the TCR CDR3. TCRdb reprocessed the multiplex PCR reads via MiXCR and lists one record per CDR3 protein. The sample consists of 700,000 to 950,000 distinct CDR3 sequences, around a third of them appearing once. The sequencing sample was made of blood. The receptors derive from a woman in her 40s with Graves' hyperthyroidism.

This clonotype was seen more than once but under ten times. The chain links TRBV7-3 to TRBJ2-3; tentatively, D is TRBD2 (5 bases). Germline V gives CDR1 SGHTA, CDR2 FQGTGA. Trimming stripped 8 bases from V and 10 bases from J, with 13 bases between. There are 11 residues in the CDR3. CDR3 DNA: TGTGCCAGCGGAACTATCGGGGCGCAGTATTTT. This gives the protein CASGTIGAQYF.

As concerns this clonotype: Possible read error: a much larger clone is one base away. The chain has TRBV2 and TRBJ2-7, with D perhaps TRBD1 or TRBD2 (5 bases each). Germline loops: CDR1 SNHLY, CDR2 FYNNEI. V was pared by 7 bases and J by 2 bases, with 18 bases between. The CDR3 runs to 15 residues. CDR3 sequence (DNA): TGTGCCAGCAACCCCTCTGGGACGGGACCCTACGAGCAGTACTTC. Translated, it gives CASNPSGTGPYEQYF.

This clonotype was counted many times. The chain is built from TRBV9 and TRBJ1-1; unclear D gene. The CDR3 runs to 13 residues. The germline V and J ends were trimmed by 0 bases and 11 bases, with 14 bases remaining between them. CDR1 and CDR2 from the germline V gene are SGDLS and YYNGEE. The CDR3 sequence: CASSVDGDLYAFF. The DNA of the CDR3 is TGTGCCAGCAGCGTAGACGGGGATCTATATGCTTTCTTT.

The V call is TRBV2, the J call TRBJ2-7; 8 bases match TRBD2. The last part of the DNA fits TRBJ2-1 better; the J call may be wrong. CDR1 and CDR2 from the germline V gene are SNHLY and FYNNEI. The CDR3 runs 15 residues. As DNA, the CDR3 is TGTGCCAGCAGCTCAGCGGGGGCCTCCTACAATGAGCAGTTCTTC. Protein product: CASSSAGASYNEQFF.

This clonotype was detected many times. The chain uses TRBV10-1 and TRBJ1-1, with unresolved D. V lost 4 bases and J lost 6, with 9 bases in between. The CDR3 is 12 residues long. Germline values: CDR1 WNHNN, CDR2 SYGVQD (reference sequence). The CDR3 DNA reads TGCGCCAGCAGTGCATGGGGATCTGAAGCTTTCTTT. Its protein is CASSAWGSEAFF.